The 14 T cell receptor beta chains in this list originate from one sample, sequenced in a study of T cell repertoires in cytomegalovirus infection. MiXCR, run by TCRdb on the reads, gives a single entry per CDR3 protein. This table has tens of thousands of distinct CDR3 sequences, more than 3% appearing once. What was sequenced was PBMCs. The receptors come from a human donor in good health (CMV status not recorded). Some clones in this sample may be carry-over from other donors' samples.

In this sample, this clonotype turned up many times. The chain joins TRBV4-1 to TRBJ1-6, with TRBD1 as a possible D gene (5 bases). CDR3 size: 17 residues. Germline values: CDR1 MGHRA, CDR2 YSYEKL. The V gene lost 3 bases and the J gene lost 9 bases, with 21 bases spanning the gap. The chain's CDR3 is CASSHPQSGPQPSPLHF. The DNA of the CDR3 is TGCGCCAGCAGCCACCCACAGTCGGGACCACAACCTTCACCCCTCCACTTT.

This clonotype was seen many times. This chain joins TRBV7-2 and TRBJ2-7, with D unclear. This CDR3 is 11 amino acids long. Trimming left V 4 bases short and J 7 bases short, with 8 bases between. The V gene's germline CDR1 is SGHTA and CDR2 FQGNSA. The DNA for the CDR3 is TGTGCCAGCAGCTCCACCCCAGAGCAGTACTTC. Translated: CASSSTPEQYF.

This clonotype was recorded at least ten times. The chain joins TRBV20-1 to TRBJ1-1; 10 bases map to TRBD1. CDR3 length equals 14 residues. CDR1 and CDR2 from the germline V gene are DFQATT and SNEGSKA (reference sequence). V shed 4 bases and J 5 bases; nucleotides not matched to a gene: 7. The CDR3 region has the DNA TGCAGTGCTACTCGACAGGGGGCAGGGACTGAAGCTTTCTTT. Translated, it gives CSATRQGAGTEAFF.

In its sample, this clonotype was seen many times. The genes are TRBV7-8 and TRBJ1-1, with D perhaps TRBD1 (6 bases). With 6 bases removed from V and 3 bases from J, the gap between germline ends came to 11 bases. Germline CDR1 reads SGHVS; CDR2 reads FQNEAQ. The CDR3 contains 13 residues. CDR3 sequence: CASSRQGYTEAFF. The CDR3 coding sequence is TGTGCCAGCAGTCGTCAGGGGTACACTGAAGCTTTCTTT.

In this sample, this clonotype turned up many times. This sequence joins TRBV7-2 and TRBJ2-6, with D possibly being TRBD2 (5 bases). The CDR3 loop spans 16 amino acids. V dropped 4 bases and J dropped 2 bases, with 12 bases sitting between them. Germline values: CDR1 SGHTA, CDR2 FQGNSA. The CDR3 loop is CASSSSRGPGANVLTF. The CDR3 coding sequence is TGTGCCAGCAGCTCATCCCGAGGGCCTGGGGCCAACGTCCTGACTTTC. Looking up the rest from reference TRBV7-2 and TRBJ2-6 gives the full variable domain: GAGVSQSPSNKVTEKGKDVELRCDPISGHTALYWYRQSLGQGLEFLIYFQGNSAPDKSGLPSDRFSAERTGGSVSTLTIQRTQQEDSAVYLCASSSSRGPGANVLTFGAGSRLTVL.

Ten or more counts support this clonotype. The V call is TRBV7-2, the J call TRBJ1-2, with D possibly TRBD1 on 6 matching bases. There are 13 residues in the CDR3. The V gene lost 7 bases and the J gene lost 5 bases, with 14 bases spanning the gap. Germline CDR1 reads SGHTA; CDR2 reads FQGNSA. CDR3 coding DNA: TGTGCCAGCACAGTAAGGGGGTGGTATGGCTACACCTTC. It yields the protein CASTVRGWYGYTF.

This clonotype was recorded at least ten times. The rearrangement uses TRBV6-2 or TRBV6-3 and TRBJ2-1; 16 bases are a match to TRBD2. Germline loops: CDR1 MNHEY, CDR2 SVGEGT. V was clipped by 4 bases and J by 5 bases; unmatched bases: 11. CDR3 length equals 19 residues. This CDR3 reads CASSLTGTSGRAIHNEQFF. CDR3 DNA sequence: TGTGCCAGCAGTTTAACCGGGACTAGCGGGAGGGCCATCCACAATGAGCAGTTCTTC.

This clonotype was recorded at least ten times. This chain connects TRBV2 to TRBJ1-1; D might be TRBD1 (5 bases). Germline V CDR1 and CDR2: SNHLY, FYNNEI. Trimming removed 5 bases at V and 9 bases at J, with 13 bases between. This CDR3 spans 12 amino acids. Here the CDR3 DNA reads TGTGCCAGCAGTTTTGACAGCCCTCAAGCTTTCTTT. Its translation: CASSFDSPQAFF.

This clonotype came up many times. CDR3 protein: CSAGSLAGLMSTQYF. As DNA, the CDR3 is TGCAGTGCCGGAAGTCTAGCGGGCCTCATGAGTACGCAGTATTTT. The chain has TRBV20-1 and TRBJ2-3; 8 nucleotides match TRBD2. Trimming removed 6 bases from V and 8 bases from J; junction bases left unmatched: 16. CDR1 is DFQATT, CDR2 SNEGSKA, per germline (reference sequence). The CDR3 contains 15 residues.

This clonotype showed up many times. The rearrangement joins TRBV6-2 or TRBV6-3 to TRBJ2-3, with TRBD1 matching over 8 bases. The CDR3 covers 13 residues. Germline V gives CDR1 MNHEY, CDR2 SVGEGT. V gave up 9 bases and J gave up 1 base; unmatched junction bases: 3. CDR3 DNA sequence: TGTGCCAGACAGACAGGGGGCACAGATACGCAGTATTTT. Amino acid sequence: CARQTGGTDTQYF.

The V call is TRBV6-2 or TRBV6-3, the J call TRBJ2-1, with 8 bases matching TRBD1. This CDR3 has 12 amino acids. Germline trimming cut 2 bases from V and 11 bases from J; bases unmatched to any gene: 2. Germline CDR1 reads MNHEY; CDR2 reads SVGEGT. The CDR3 bases are TGTGCCAGCAGTTACGACAGGGGAAAGCAGTTCTTC. Translated, it gives CASSYDRGKQFF.

The table lists this clonotype with many counts. This chain uses TRBV7-9 with TRBJ1-5, with 7 bases that match TRBD1. Losses at the gene ends were 5 bases for V and 2 bases for J; bases not matched to a gene: 6. In germline, CDR1 is SEHNR, CDR2 FQNEAQ (reference sequence). This CDR3 contains 15 residues. The CDR3 loop is CASSPSDRGNQPQHF. CDR3 DNA sequence: TGTGCCAGCAGCCCAAGCGACAGGGGCAATCAGCCCCAGCATTTT.

This clonotype was seen at least ten times. The chain has TRBV12-3 or TRBV12-4 and TRBJ2-2; D not certain. V was trimmed by 3 bases and J by 2 bases, leaving 4 bases between them. The CDR3 spans 13 residues. The CDR3 spells CASSFSNTGELFF. The CDR3, as DNA: TGTGCCAGCAGTTTCAGTAACACCGGGGAGCTGTTTTTT.

This clonotype was recorded many times. This chain uses TRBV7-2 with TRBJ2-2; weak D call: TRBD2 (6 bases). The CDR3 totals 15 residues. V lost 7 bases, J lost 4 bases, and 16 bases lay in between. The germline CDR1 and CDR2 sequences are SGHTA and FQGNSA. The CDR3 DNA reads as TGTGCCAGCACCACACCCCAGCGGGTCACCGGGGAGCTGTTTTTT. Amino acids: CASTTPQRVTGELFF.